One TCR beta chain is described in this entry. Its antigen is currently unknown. This entry belongs to a study of shared clonotypes between healthy human individuals. Study-wide background: Per-donor plates numbered three CD4 naive, three CD4 memory, two CD8 naive and one CD8 memory. Study-level points and caveats: Expectations were that clonotype sharing among donors would be affected by sequencing depth.

This CDR3 region has 15 residues. Trimming stripped 0 bases from V and 6 bases from J, with 14 bases between. At deep level, the assay was performed. Replicate PCRs for sorted subsets used approximately 220 ng DNA; this equaled 33,000 or so T cell genomes. TCRdb keeps only in-frame clones here, not all; method: immunoSEQ multiplex PCR. Among 600,000 or so clones listed, approximately 95% were seen once. Selected positively for CCR7 and CD45RO-negative, naive CD8 cells excluded terminally differentiated effector memory CD45RA+ cells. This clonotype was obtained from a woman aged 30 to 39 in good health. The sample consisted of naive CD8+ T cells sorted from blood. The chain has TRBV23-1 and TRBJ1-1; D not resolved. TRBV23-1 is an open reading frame whose function is uncertain. CDR3 nucleotide sequence: TGCGCCAGCAGTCAATCGGCCCTGTCTAGGGCTGAAGCTTTCTTT. Its protein product is CASSQSALSRAEAFF.